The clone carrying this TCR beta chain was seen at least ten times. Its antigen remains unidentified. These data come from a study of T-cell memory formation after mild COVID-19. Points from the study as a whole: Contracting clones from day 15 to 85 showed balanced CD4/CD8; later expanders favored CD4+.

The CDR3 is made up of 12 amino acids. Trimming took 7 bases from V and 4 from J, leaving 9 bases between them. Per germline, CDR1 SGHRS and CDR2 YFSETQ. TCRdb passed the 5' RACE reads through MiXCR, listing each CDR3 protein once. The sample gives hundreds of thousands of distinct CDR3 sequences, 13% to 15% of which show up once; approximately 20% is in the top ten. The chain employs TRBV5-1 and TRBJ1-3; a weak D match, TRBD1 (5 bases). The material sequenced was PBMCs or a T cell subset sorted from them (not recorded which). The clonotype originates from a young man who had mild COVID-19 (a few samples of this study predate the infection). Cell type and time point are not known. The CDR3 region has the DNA TGCGCCAGCCGGGACGTCGGAAACACCATATATTTT. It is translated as CASRDVGNTIYF.